The 9 T cell receptor beta chains given below trace back to one sample, sequenced in a study of radiotherapy plus CTLA-4 blockade in lung cancer. TCRdb's table, derived via immunoSEQ multiplex PCR, lists solely in-frame clones and lacks some. The table has 75,000 to 100,000 clones, about four fifths seen once. Sample: peripheral blood, taken from a patient treated with radiotherapy plus ipilimumab. These receptors were collected from a human donor with non-small cell lung cancer who had a partial response to radiotherapy plus ipilimumab. Some clones in this sample may be carry-over from other donors' samples.

This clone was detected a few times. The chain recombines TRBV18 with TRBJ1-2; D uncertain. The V gene lost 3 bases and the J gene lost 6 bases, with 17 bases spanning the gap. The CDR3 sequence is 15 residues long. In germline, CDR1 is KGHSH, CDR2 LQKENI. As DNA, the CDR3 is TGTGCCAGCTCACCCACAAGGTCCGCCGGGGATGGCTACACCTTC. It encodes CASSPTRSAGDGYTF. The variable domain in full, completed from reference TRBV18 and TRBJ1-2, reads NAGVMQNPRHLVRRRGQEARLRCSPMKGHSHVYWYRQLPEEGLKFMVYLQKENIIDESGMPKERFSAEFPKEGPSILRIQQVVRGDSAAYFCASSPTRSAGDGYTFGSGTRLTVV.

This sequence joins TRBV7-3 and TRBJ2-1; 9 bases line up with TRBD2. The V and J ends lost 4 bases and 7 bases, in that order; junction bases with no gene match: 14. CDR1 and CDR2 (germline): SGHTA, FQGTGA. CDR3 length: 17 amino acids. CDR3 bases: TGTGCCAGCAGCTCTCCTTTAGGTAGCGGGGGCCCGAATGAGCAGTTCTTC. Amino acids: CASSSPLGSGGPNEQFF.

V and J are TRBV15 and TRBJ2-5, with 8 bases lining up with TRBD2. The germline CDR1 and CDR2 sequences are LNHNV and YYDKDF (reference sequence). The trim removed 0 bases at V and 4 bases at J, leaving 16 bases unmatched. There are 19 residues in the CDR3. The CDR3 DNA reads TGTGCCACCAGCAGAGATCTAAGGGGGGGAAGCGGGAGATCAGAGACCCAGTACTTC. Its translation: CATSRDLRGGSGRSETQYF.

This chain joins TRBV18 and TRBJ2-7, with 10 bases fitting TRBD1. The V segment lost 3 bases and the J segment 2 bases; nucleotides outside the gene matches: 4. The CDR3 covers 15 residues. CDR1 is KGHSH and CDR2 is LQKENI in the germline V gene. CDR3 sequence: CASSPPDRGAYEQYF. The DNA for the CDR3 is TGTGCCAGCTCACCCCCGGACAGGGGGGCCTACGAGCAGTACTTC.

This rearrangement joins TRBV15 to TRBJ1-3; weak D call: TRBD1 (5 bases). This CDR3 comprises 16 residues. V was trimmed by 0 bases and J by 4 bases, leaving 13 bases between them. In germline, CDR1 is LNHNV, CDR2 YYDKDF (reference sequence). In DNA, the CDR3 is TGTGCCACCAGCAGAGATTTGGGGGACTCCGGAAACACCATATATTTT. Encoded protein: CATSRDLGDSGNTIYF. The whole variable domain, filled in from reference TRBV15 and TRBJ1-3, reads DAMVIQNPRYQVTQFGKPVTLSCSQTLNHNVMYWYQQKSSQAPKLLFHYYDKDFNNEADTPDNFQSRRPNTSFCFLDIRSPGLGDTAMYLCATSRDLGDSGNTIYFGEGSWLTVV.

The chain combines TRBV6-5 with TRBJ1-5, with no clear D. V was shortened by 2 bases and J by 5 bases, with 7 bases between the two germline ends. The germline V gene has CDR1 MNHEY and CDR2 SVGAGI. The CDR3 sequence is 13 residues long. The CDR3 sequence is CASSYGRDQPQHF. Here the CDR3 DNA reads TGTGCCAGCAGTTACGGGAGAGATCAGCCCCAGCATTTT.

V gene TRBV2 combines with J gene TRBJ1-4; D gene uncertain. The CDR3 contains 15 residues. V shed 3 bases and J shed 0 bases, with 8 bases lying between them. Germline lookup yields CDR1 SNHLY and CDR2 FYNNEI. CDR3 sequence (DNA): TGTGCCAGCAGTGACGGGGTAGCAACTAATGAAAAACTGTTTTTT. As protein: CASSDGVATNEKLFF.

This chain connects TRBV9 to TRBJ2-2; D possibly corresponds to TRBD2 (6 bases). Trimming removed 3 bases at V and 8 bases at J, with 23 bases between. The CDR3 has 17 residues. Germline CDR1 and CDR2: SGDLS and YYNGEE. The CDR3 DNA reads as TGTGCCAGCAGCGCTGCCCCAGCGGGCCCAGGCGGTGGGGAGCTGTTTTTT. The encoded protein is CASSAAPAGPGGGELFF.

The chain is built from TRBV7-9 and TRBJ2-3, with 10 bases that match TRBD2. The CDR3 has 15 amino acids. V dropped 1 base and J dropped 5; count of bases not matched to a gene: 3. CDR1 SEHNR and CDR2 FQNEAQ come from the germline V gene (reference sequence). The CDR3 coding sequence is TGTGCCAGCAGCTTAGTTTCTAGCGGGGGAGATACGCAGTATTTT. Translation: CASSLVSSGGDTQYF.